The 24 T cell receptor beta chains in this list originate from one sample, sequenced in a study of CXCR3-negative and CXCR3-positive naive CD8 T cells. The study, taken as a whole, reports: Against CXCR3-negative naive cells, CXCR3-positive naive cells showed more hydrophobic TRB CDR3s.

Their antigen targets remain unknown. UMI labels and 5' RACE were used to prepare the TRB cDNA libraries. One entry per CDR3 protein, without DNA, is what TCRdb gives after re-calling the 5' RACE reads. This table lists 100,000 or so distinct CDR3 sequences. Sequenced input: naive CXCR3+ CD8+ T cells from blood. The subset was: CD45RO-CCR7+CD27+CD95- naive CD8+ T cells expressing CXCR3 (TNR3+). The origin of the receptors is a human donor in good health. Some clones in this sample may be carry-over from other donors' samples.

CDR3 protein: CASGNDGTSAADTQYF. The chain couples TRBV7-2 to TRBJ2-3; TCRdb's D gene call, TRBD2, goes unchecked for lack of DNA. CDR3 length: 16 amino acids. Germline lookup yields CDR1 SGHTA and CDR2 FQGNSA.

The chain combines TRBV5-1 with TRBJ2-1; TCRdb proposes TRBD2, but this gene call is untestable without DNA. Germline assignment: CDR1 SGHRS and CDR2 YFSETQ. CDR3 length: 16 residues. CDR3 residues: CASSFSGSYRDNEQFF.

V is TRBV14 and J is TRBJ2-1; the D call of TRBD2 rests on TCRdb alone, since no DNA is present to check it. The germline CDR1 and CDR2 sequences are SGHDN and FVKESK. The CDR3 sequence is 14 residues long. The CDR3 loop reads CASSQVTSLNEQFF.

V gene TRBV7-7 combines with J gene TRBJ2-3; TCRdb's D gene call, TRBD2, goes unchecked for lack of DNA. This CDR3 is 14 amino acids long. In germline, CDR1 is SSHAT, CDR2 FNYEAQ (reference sequence). CDR3 sequence reads: CASSEAGRTDTQYF.

J is TRBJ2-3 and V is TRBV9; TCRdb picks TRBD1, but there is no DNA to check that call. Per the germline V gene, CDR1 is SGDLS and CDR2 is YYNGEE. This CDR3 has 17 amino acids. This CDR3 is CASSVPQGAGETDTQYF.

V and J are TRBV7-9 and TRBJ1-1; TCRdb gives TRBD1 as the D gene, but with no DNA this cannot be confirmed. The germline gives CDR1 SEHNR, CDR2 FQNEAQ (reference sequence). The CDR3 extends over 16 amino acids. CDR3 sequence: CASSPPPLTGGGGAFF.

The V and J genes are TRBV29-1 and TRBJ2-3. CDR1 is SQVTM, CDR2 ANQGSEA, per germline. This CDR3 is built from 12 residues. CDR3 sequence: CSVEEITDTQYF.

This chain joins TRBV7-9 and TRBJ1-2. The CDR3 totals 15 residues. Germline V CDR1 and CDR2: SEHNR, FQNEAQ (reference sequence). CDR3 sequence: CASSLAGGLGYGYTF.

This chain uses TRBV12-3 or TRBV12-4 with TRBJ1-5; with no DNA, the TCRdb D assignment of TRBD1 cannot be verified. CDR3 length: 19 amino acids. The CDR3 is CASSFFLTGPPSMDQPQHF.

CDR3 residues: CASSLGTGLGTEAFF. This chain links TRBV4-2 with TRBJ1-1; the D call from TCRdb, TRBD1, cannot be confirmed without DNA. Germline loops: CDR1 LGHNA, CDR2 YNFKEQ. This CDR3 is built from 15 residues.

The J gene is TRBJ2-1, the V gene TRBV12-3 or TRBV12-4; there is no DNA to check the TCRdb D call of TRBD1. This CDR3 has 14 residues. The CDR3 here is CASSGDRGHDEQFF.

The chain joins TRBV12-3 or TRBV12-4 to TRBJ2-1; TCRdb indicates TRBD2, and absent DNA this call remains unverified. This CDR3 has 17 residues. CDR3 protein: CASSLEGLAGPTDEQFF.

V and J are TRBV5-1 and TRBJ2-1. The CDR3 contains 13 residues. In germline, CDR1 is SGHRS, CDR2 YFSETQ. The CDR3 protein is CASRGSSYNEQFF.

The rearrangement links TRBV2 to TRBJ2-7. Germline-derived CDR1 and CDR2 are SNHLY and FYNNEI. This CDR3 spans 11 amino acids. This CDR3 is CASREDYEQYF.

V and J are TRBV7-9 and TRBJ2-1. CDR1 and CDR2 (germline): SEHNR, FQNEAQ (reference sequence). This CDR3 contains 13 residues. The CDR3 protein is CASSLIGRDEQFF.

This chain connects TRBV9 to TRBJ2-7; TCRdb returns TRBD1, unconfirmable since there is no DNA. Germline V lookup: CDR1 SGDLS, CDR2 YYNGEE. CDR3 length: 14 residues. The CDR3 region is CASSPWTGNGEQYF.

The gene calls are TRBV21-1 and TRBJ2-2; checking the TCRdb D call of TRBD2 is not possible without DNA. TRBV21-1 is a pseudogene. CDR3 length equals 16 residues. CDR3 sequence: CASSNLGAGQTGELFF.

The chain carries TRBV20-1 and TRBJ2-1; the TCRdb call, TRBD2, lacks DNA for checking. The CDR3 runs 15 residues. Germline V gene lookup returns CDR1 DFQATT and CDR2 SNEGSKA (reference sequence). CDR3: CSASGRDLTYNEQFF.

The genes are TRBV6-5 and TRBJ1-5. The CDR3 is 13 residues long. The germline gives CDR1 MNHEY, CDR2 SVGAGI. CDR3 residues: CASSFDWNQPQHF.

V usage is TRBV28 and J usage is TRBJ2-1; absent DNA, TCRdb's TRBD1 call cannot be checked. The CDR3 runs to 15 residues. The germline V gene has CDR1 MDHEN and CDR2 SYDVKM. The CDR3 loop is CATWGVPGGVNEQFF.

The CDR3 loop is CATSRPNKGQAEAFF. The chain employs TRBV15 and TRBJ1-1; the TCRdb D gene call, TRBD1, has no DNA to confirm it. The CDR3 consists of 15 residues. Germline V CDR1 and CDR2: LNHNV, YYDKDF (reference sequence).

The rearrangement links TRBV28 to TRBJ2-1; TCRdb gives TRBD2 as the D gene, but with no DNA this cannot be confirmed. Germline-derived CDR1 and CDR2 are MDHEN and SYDVKM. This CDR3 region has 15 residues. This chain's CDR3 is CASSLPTSGGWGLFF. The full variable domain, with the rest looked up from reference TRBV28 and TRBJ2-1, is DVKVTQSSRYLVKRTGEKVFLECVQDMDHENMFWYRQDPGLGLRLIYFSYDVKMKEKGDIPEGYSVSREKKERFSLILESASTNQTSMYLCASSLPTSGGWGLFFGPGTRLTVL.

The chain combines TRBV7-3 with TRBJ2-5; the TCRdb call, TRBD1, lacks DNA for checking. The CDR3 extends over 14 amino acids. Per the germline V gene, CDR1 is SGHTA and CDR2 is FQGTGA. The CDR3 loop reads CASSLTPGTETQYF.

The chain couples TRBV18 to TRBJ2-2. CDR3 length equals 13 residues. CDR1 is KGHSH, CDR2 LQKENI, per germline. CDR3 sequence: CASSPERTGELFF.